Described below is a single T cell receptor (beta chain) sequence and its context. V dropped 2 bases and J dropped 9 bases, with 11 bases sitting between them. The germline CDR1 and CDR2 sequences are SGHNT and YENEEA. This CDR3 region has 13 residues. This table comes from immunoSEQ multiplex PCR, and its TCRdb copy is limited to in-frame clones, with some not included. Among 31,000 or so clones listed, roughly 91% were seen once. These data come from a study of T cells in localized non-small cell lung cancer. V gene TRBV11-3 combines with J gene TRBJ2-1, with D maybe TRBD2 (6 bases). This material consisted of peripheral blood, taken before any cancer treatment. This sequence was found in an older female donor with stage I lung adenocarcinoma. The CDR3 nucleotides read TGTGCCAGCAGCTTATACCTCGGGGGTGAGCAGTTCTTC. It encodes CASSLYLGGEQFF.